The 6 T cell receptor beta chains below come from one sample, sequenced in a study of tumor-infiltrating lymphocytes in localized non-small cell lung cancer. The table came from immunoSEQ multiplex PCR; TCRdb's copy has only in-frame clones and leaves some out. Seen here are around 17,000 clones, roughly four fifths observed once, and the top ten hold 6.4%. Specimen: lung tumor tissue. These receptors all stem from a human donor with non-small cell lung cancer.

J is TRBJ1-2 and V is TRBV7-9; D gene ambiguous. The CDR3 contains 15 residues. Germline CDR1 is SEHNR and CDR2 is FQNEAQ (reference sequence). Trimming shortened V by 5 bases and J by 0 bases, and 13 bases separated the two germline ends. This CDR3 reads CASSPRAGANYGYTF. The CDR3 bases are TGTGCCAGCAGCCCCCGGGCTGGCGCTAACTATGGCTACACCTTC. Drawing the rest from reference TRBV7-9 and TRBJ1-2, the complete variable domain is DTGVSQNPRHKITKRGQNVTFRCDPISEHNRLYWYRQTLGQGPEFLTYFQNEAQLEKSRLLSDRFSAERPKGSFSTLEIQRTEQGDSAMYLCASSPRAGANYGYTFGSGTRLTVV.

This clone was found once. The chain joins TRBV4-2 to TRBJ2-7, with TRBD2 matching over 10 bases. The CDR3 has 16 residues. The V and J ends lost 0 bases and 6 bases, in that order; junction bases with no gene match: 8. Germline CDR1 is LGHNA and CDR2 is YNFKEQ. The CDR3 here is CASSQDRASGSPEQYF. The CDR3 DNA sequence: TGTGCCAGCAGCCAAGATAGGGCTAGCGGGAGCCCCGAGCAGTACTTC.

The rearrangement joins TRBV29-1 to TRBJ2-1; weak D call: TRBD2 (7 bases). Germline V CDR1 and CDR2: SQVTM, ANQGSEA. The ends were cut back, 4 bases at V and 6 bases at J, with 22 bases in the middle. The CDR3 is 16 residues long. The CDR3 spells CSVVRGAQHFSNEQFF. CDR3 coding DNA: TGCAGCGTTGTACGGGGGGCCCAACATTTCTCCAATGAGCAGTTCTTC.

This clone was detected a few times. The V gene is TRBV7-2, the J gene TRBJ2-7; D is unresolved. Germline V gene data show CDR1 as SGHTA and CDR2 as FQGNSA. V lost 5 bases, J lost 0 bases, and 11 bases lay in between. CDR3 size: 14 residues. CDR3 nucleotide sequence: TGTGCCAGCAGCCCGTCCCATCTCTCCTACGAGCAGTACTTC. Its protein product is CASSPSHLSYEQYF.

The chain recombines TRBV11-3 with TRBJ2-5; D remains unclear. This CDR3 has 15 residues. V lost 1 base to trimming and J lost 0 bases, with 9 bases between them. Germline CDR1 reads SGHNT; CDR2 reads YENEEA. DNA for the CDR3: TGTGCCAGCAGCTTAGGGGCAGAGTACCAAGAGACCCAGTACTTC. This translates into CASSLGAEYQETQYF.

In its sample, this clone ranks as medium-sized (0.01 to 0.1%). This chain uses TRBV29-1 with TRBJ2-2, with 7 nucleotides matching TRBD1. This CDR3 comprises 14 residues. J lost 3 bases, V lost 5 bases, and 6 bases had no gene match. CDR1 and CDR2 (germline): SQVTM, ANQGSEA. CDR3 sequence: CSVSYRGDTGELFF. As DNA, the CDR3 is TGCAGCGTTTCCTACAGGGGTGACACCGGGGAGCTGTTTTTT.